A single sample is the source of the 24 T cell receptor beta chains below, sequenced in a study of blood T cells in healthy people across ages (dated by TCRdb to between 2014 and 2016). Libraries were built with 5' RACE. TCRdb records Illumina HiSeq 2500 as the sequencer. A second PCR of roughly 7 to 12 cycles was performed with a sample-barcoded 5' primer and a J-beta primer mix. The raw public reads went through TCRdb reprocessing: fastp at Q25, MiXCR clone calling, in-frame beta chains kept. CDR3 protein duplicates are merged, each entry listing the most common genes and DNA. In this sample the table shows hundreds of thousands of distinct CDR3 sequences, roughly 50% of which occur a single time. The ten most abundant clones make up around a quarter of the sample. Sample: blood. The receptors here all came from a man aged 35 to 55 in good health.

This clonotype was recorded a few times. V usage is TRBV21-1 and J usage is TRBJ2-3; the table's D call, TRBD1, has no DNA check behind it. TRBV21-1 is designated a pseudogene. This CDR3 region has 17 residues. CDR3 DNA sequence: TGTGCCAGCAGCTCAAAACAAACCCCGGGCGCCACAGATACGCAGTATTTT. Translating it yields CASSSKQTPGATDTQYF.

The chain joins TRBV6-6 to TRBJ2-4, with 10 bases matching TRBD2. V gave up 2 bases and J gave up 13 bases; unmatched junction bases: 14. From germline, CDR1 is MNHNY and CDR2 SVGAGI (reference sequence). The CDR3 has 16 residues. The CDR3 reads CASSYASGGTSNEQYF. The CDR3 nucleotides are TGTGCCAGCAGTTACGCTAGCGGGGGAACCTCCAATGAGCAGTACTTC.

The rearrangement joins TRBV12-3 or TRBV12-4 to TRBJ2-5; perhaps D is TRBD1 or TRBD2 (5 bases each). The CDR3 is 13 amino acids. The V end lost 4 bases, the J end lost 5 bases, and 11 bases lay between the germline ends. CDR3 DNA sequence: TGTGCCAGCAGTTCGGGGCTATCGGAGACCCAGTACTTC. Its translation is CASSSGLSETQYF.

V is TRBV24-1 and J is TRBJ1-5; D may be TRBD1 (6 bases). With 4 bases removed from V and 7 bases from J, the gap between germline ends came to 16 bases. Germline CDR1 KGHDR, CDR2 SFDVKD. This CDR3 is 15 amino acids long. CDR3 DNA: TGTGCCACCAGTGACGCGACTGACAGGATCCAGCCCCAGCATTTT. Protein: CATSDATDRIQPQHF.

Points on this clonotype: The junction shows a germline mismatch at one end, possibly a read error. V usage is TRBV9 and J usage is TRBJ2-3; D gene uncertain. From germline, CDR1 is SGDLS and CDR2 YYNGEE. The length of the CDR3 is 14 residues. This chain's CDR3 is CACSVAMTSDTQYF. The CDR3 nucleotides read TGTGCCTGCAGCGTAGCTATGACGAGTGATACGCAGTATTTT.

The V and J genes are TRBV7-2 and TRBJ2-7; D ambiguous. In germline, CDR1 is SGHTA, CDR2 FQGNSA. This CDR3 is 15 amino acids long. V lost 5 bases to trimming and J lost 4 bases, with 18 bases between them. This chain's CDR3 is CASSLEPVETYEQYF. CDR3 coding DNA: TGTGCCAGCAGCCTTGAGCCAGTTGAGACTTACGAGCAGTACTTC.

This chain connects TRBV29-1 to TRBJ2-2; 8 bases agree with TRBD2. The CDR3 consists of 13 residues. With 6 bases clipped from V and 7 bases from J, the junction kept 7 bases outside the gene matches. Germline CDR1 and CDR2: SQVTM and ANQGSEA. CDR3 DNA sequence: TGCAGCGTGCTCAGCGGGGGAGGCGGGGAGCTGTTTTTT. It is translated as CSVLSGGGGELFF.

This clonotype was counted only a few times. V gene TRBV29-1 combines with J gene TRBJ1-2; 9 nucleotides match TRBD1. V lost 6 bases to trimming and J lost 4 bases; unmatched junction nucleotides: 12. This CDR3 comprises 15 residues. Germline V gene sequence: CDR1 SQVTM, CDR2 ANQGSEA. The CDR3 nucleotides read TGCAGCGTCGCCGGGGACAGGGAAAGTAGCTATGGCTACACCTTC. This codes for CSVAGDRESSYGYTF.

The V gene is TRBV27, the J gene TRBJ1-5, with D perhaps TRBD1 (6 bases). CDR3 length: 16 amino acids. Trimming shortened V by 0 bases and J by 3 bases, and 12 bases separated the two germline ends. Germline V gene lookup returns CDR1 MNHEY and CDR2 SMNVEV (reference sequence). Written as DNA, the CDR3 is TGTGCCAGCAGTTTATCAAGCACAGGGTTCAATCAGCCCCAGCATTTT. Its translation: CASSLSSTGFNQPQHF.

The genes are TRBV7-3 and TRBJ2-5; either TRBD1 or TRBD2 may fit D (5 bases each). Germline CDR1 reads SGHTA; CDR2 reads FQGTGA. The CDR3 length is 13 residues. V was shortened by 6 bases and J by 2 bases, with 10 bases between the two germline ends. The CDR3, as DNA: TGTGCCAGCAGTTGGGACGGGCAAGAGACCCAGTACTTC. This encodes CASSWDGQETQYF.

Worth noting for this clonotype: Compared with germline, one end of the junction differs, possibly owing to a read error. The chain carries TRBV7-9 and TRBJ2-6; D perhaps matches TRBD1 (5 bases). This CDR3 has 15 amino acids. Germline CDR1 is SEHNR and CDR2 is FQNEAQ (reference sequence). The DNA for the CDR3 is TGTGCCAGCAGCGTCACCCCATCTGGGGCCGACGTCCTGACTTTC. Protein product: CASSVTPSGADVLTF.

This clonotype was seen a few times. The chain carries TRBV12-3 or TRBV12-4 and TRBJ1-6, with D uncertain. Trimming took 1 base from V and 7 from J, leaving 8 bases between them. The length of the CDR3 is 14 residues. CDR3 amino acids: CASSLDSQNSPLHF. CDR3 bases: TGTGCCAGCAGTTTAGACAGCCAGAATTCACCCCTCCACTTT.

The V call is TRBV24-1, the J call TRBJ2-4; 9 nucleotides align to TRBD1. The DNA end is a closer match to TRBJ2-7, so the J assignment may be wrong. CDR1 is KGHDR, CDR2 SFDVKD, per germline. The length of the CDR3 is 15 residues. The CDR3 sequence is CATSGSGTGFYEQYF. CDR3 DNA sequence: TGTGCCACCAGCGGGAGCGGGACAGGGTTTTACGAGCAGTACTTC.

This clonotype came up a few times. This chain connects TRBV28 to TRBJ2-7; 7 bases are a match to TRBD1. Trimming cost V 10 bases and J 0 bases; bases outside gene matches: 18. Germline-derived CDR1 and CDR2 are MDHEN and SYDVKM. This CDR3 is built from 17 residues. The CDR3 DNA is TGTGCCACCATACGAAGAACAGGACAGGAGAGCTCCTACGAGCAGTACTTC. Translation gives CATIRRTGQESSYEQYF. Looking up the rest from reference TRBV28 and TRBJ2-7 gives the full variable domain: DVKVTQSSRYLVKRTGEKVFLECVQDMDHENMFWYRQDPGLGLRLIYFSYDVKMKEKGDIPEGYSVSREKKERFSLILESASTNQTSMYLCATIRRTGQESSYEQYFGPGTRLTVT.

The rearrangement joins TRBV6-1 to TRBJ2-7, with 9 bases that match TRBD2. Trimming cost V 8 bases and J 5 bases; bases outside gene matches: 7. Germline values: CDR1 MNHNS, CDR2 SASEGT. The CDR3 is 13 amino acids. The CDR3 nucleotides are TGTGCCAGCGGACGTAGCGGGAGCAACGAGCAGTACTTC. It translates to CASGRSGSNEQYF.

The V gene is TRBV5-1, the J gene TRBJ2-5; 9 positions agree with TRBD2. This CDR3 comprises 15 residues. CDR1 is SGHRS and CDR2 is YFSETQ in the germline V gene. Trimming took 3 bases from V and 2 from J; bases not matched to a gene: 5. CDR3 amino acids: CASSWELAGQETQYF. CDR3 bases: TGCGCCAGCAGCTGGGAGCTAGCGGGACAAGAGACCCAGTACTTC.

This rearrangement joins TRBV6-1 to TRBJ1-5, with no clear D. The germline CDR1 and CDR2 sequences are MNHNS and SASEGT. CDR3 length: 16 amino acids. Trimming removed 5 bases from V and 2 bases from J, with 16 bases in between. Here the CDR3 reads CASSPTLGQGNQPQHF. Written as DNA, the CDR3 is TGTGCCAGCAGTCCTACACTAGGGCAGGGCAATCAGCCCCAGCATTTT.

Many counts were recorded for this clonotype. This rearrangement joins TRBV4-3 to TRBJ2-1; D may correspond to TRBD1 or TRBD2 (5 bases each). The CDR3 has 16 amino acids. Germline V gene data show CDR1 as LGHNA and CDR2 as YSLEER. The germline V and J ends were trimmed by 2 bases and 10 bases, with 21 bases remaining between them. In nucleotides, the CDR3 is TGCGCCAGCAGCCAACCATCCGGGACCACGCAAGGGGAGCAGTTCTTC. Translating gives CASSQPSGTTQGEQFF.

The CDR3: CASSVASGSTTNTDTQYF. CDR3 sequence (DNA): TGTGCCAGCAGCGTGGCTAGCGGGAGTACCACGAACACAGATACGCAGTATTTT. This rearrangement joins TRBV9 to TRBJ2-3; TRBD2 matches at 10 bases. Germline V gene data show CDR1 as SGDLS and CDR2 as YYNGEE. The V segment lost 2 bases and the J segment 2 bases; nucleotides outside the gene matches: 11. This CDR3 is 18 amino acids long.

The CDR3 loop is CGSSRGPDRMETQYF. As DNA, the CDR3 is TGTGGTTCATCAAGGGGGCCCGACAGGATGGAAACCCAGTACTTC. The chain couples TRBV4-2 to TRBJ2-7; 7 bases map to TRBD1. Germline CDR1 is LGHNA and CDR2 is YNFKEQ. This CDR3 has 15 residues.

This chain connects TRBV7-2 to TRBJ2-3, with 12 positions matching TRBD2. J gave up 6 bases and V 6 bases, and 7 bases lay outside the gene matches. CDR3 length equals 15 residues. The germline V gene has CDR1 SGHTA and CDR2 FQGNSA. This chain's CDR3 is CASRLAGGRGDTQYF. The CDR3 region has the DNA TGTGCCAGCAGGCTAGCGGGAGGGCGAGGCGATACGCAGTATTTT. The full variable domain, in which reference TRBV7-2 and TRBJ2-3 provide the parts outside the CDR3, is GAGVSQSPSNKVTEKGKDVELRCDPISGHTALYWYRQSLGQGLEFLIYFQGNSAPDKSGLPSDRFSAERTGGSVSTLTIQRTQQEDSAVYLCASRLAGGRGDTQYFGPGTRLTVL.

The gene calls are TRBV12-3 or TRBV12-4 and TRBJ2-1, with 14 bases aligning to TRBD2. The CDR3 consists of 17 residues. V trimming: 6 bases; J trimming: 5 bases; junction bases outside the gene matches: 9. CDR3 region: CASSSRLAGGRNNEQFF. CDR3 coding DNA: TGTGCCAGCAGCTCTAGACTAGCGGGGGGGAGAAACAATGAGCAGTTCTTC.

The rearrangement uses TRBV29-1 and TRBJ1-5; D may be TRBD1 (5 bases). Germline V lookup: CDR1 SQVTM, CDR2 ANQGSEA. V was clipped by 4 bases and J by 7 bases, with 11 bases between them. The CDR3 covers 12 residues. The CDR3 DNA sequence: TGCAGCGTTGTATTTGGGGGGCAGCCCCAGCATTTT. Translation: CSVVFGGQPQHF.

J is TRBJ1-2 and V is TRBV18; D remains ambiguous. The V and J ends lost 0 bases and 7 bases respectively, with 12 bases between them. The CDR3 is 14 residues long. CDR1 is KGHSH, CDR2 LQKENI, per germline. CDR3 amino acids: CASSPPGTPGGYTF. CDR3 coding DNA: TGTGCCAGCTCACCACCGGGCACCCCTGGTGGCTACACCTTC.